These 13 T cell receptor beta chains came from one sample sequenced in a study of PD-1 blockade in classical Hodgkin lymphoma. TCRdb's table, derived via immunoSEQ multiplex PCR, lists solely in-frame clones and lacks some. The sample includes approximately 100,000 clones, 65% to 85% of them seen just once. Time point given: cycle 4 day 1 (C4D1), after 6 weeks of nivolumab. Each patient relapsed following autologous stem cell transplantation, and prior brentuximab vedotin exposure differed. This material consisted of peripheral blood mononuclear cells (PBMCs), taken before the fourth cycle of nivolumab. Receptors were obtained from a human donor with classical Hodgkin lymphoma.

CDR3 sequence (DNA): TGTGCCAGCAGCGTAGGGGGGAAGCCAGATACGCAGTATTTT. Translating gives CASSVGGKPDTQYF. The chain links TRBV9 to TRBJ2-3, with D perhaps TRBD1 or TRBD2 (5 bases each). The CDR3 is 14 residues long. Trimming pared 0 bases from V and 4 bases from J, leaving 9 bases between. Germline V gene lookup returns CDR1 SGDLS and CDR2 YYNGEE.

The rearrangement uses TRBV6-5 and TRBJ2-7; 7 bases agree with TRBD2. The CDR3 extends over 14 amino acids. J lost 7 bases, V lost 10 bases, and 16 bases had no gene match. Germline assignment: CDR1 MNHEY and CDR2 SVGAGI. The CDR3 here is CATRWRETVGEQYF. In DNA form, the CDR3 reads TGTGCCACCAGGTGGCGGGAGACTGTTGGGGAGCAGTACTTC.

This chain links TRBV5-1 with TRBJ1-1, with TRBD1 matching over 8 bases. Germline CDR1 SGHRS, CDR2 YFSETQ. After removal of 6 bases from V and 2 bases from J, the junction contained 6 bases not matched to a gene. CDR3 length: 14 residues. The CDR3 region has the DNA TGCGCCAGCACCAGGGGGCGCGGTAACACTGAAGCTTTCTTT. It codes for CASTRGRGNTEAFF.

This clone was detected once. The rearrangement joins TRBV14 to TRBJ2-7; possible D gene TRBD1, 5 bases. The length of the CDR3 is 12 residues. CDR1 and CDR2 (germline): SGHDN, FVKESK. Trimming removed 2 bases from V and 6 bases from J, with 8 bases in between. This CDR3 is CASSQQGSEQYF. The CDR3 DNA reads TGTGCCAGCAGCCAACAGGGTAGCGAGCAGTACTTC.

The chain carries TRBV5-4 and TRBJ1-4; the D gene is possibly TRBD1 (6 bases). The V gene's germline CDR1 is SGHNT and CDR2 YYREEE (reference sequence). Trimming shortened V by 4 bases and J by 8 bases, and 18 bases separated the two germline ends. This CDR3 is built from 15 residues. The DNA for the CDR3 is TGTGCCAGCAGCCCCACTTCAGGGGAGCAGGAAAAACTGTTTTTT. It is translated as CASSPTSGEQEKLFF. Drawing the rest from reference TRBV5-4 and TRBJ1-4, the complete variable domain is ETGVTQSPTHLIKTRGQQVTLRCSSQSGHNTVSWYQQALGQGPQFIFQYYREEENGRGNFPPRFSGLQFPNYSSELNVNALELDDSALYLCASSPTSGEQEKLFFGSGTQLSVL.

This clone came up a few times. The chain has TRBV6-6 and TRBJ2-2, with 10 bases identical to TRBD2. Germline V gives CDR1 MNHNY, CDR2 SVGAGI (reference sequence). The J segment lost 3 bases and the V segment lost 8 bases, leaving 6 bases of the junction unmatched. This CDR3 has 15 amino acids. CDR3 sequence reads: CASGPSGSYTGELFF. The CDR3 region has the DNA TGTGCCAGCGGACCTAGCGGGAGCTACACCGGGGAGCTGTTTTTT.

The V and J genes are TRBV19 and TRBJ2-3; no firm D call. Trimming took off 3 bases at V and 2 bases at J, with 12 bases between the two ends. This CDR3 has 15 residues. The germline gives CDR1 LNHDA, CDR2 SQIVND (reference sequence). The CDR3 bases are TGTGCCAGTAGTATTTCCAGACCCCACACAGATACGCAGTATTTT. This encodes CASSISRPHTDTQYF.

This chain uses TRBV18 with TRBJ2-1; 7 positions match TRBD1. The V segment lost 3 bases and the J segment 4 bases; nucleotides outside the gene matches: 0. Per germline, CDR1 KGHSH and CDR2 LQKENI. The CDR3 runs 13 residues. DNA of the CDR3: TGTGCCAGCTCACCGACAGGGTACAATGAGCAGTTCTTC. This codes for CASSPTGYNEQFF. Filled out from reference TRBV18 and TRBJ2-1, the complete variable domain reads NAGVMQNPRHLVRRRGQEARLRCSPMKGHSHVYWYRQLPEEGLKFMVYLQKENIIDESGMPKERFSAEFPKEGPSILRIQQVVRGDSAAYFCASSPTGYNEQFFGPGTRLTVL.

J is TRBJ1-2 and V is TRBV7-8, with no clear D. The length of the CDR3 is 19 residues. V was trimmed by 3 bases and J by 2 bases, leaving 25 bases between them. Germline V gene data show CDR1 as SGHVS and CDR2 as FQNEAQ. CDR3 sequence (DNA): TGTGCCAGCAGCTTTGGGGTTTCGTTAGGGCAGCGGCAAAACTATGGCTACACCTTC. Amino acid sequence: CASSFGVSLGQRQNYGYTF.

This clone came up once. V and J are TRBV5-4 and TRBJ2-3; D uncertain. Trimming shortened V by 3 bases and J by 6 bases, and 5 bases separated the two germline ends. The CDR3 runs to 11 residues. Per germline, CDR1 SGHNT and CDR2 YYREEE (reference sequence). The CDR3 reads CASSSWDTQYF. The CDR3 DNA sequence: TGTGCCAGCAGCTCGTGGGATACGCAGTATTTT.

This chain joins TRBV14 and TRBJ1-5; D is uncertain. The V end was cut by 4 bases, the J end by 6 bases, with 10 bases between. The CDR3 is 13 residues long. The germline V gene encodes CDR1 SGHDN and CDR2 FVKESK. The CDR3 loop reads CASSREVGQPQHF. CDR3 DNA: TGTGCCAGCAGCCGAGAAGTAGGTCAGCCCCAGCATTTT.

This clone was seen a few times. The genes are TRBV5-1 and TRBJ2-7, with 7 bases lining up with TRBD1. Unmatched junction bases numbered 7, after V lost 2 bases and J lost 2 bases. The CDR3 covers 15 residues. The germline V gene encodes CDR1 SGHRS and CDR2 YFSETQ. For the CDR3, the DNA is TGCGCCAGCAGCTTAGCGACAGGGATGGCCTACGAGCAGTACTTC. The encoded protein is CASSLATGMAYEQYF.

The V gene is TRBV19, the J gene TRBJ1-3; D is undetermined. Germline V lookup: CDR1 LNHDA, CDR2 SQIVND (reference sequence). V shed 3 bases and J shed 4 bases, with 16 bases lying between them. The length of the CDR3 is 16 residues. Here the CDR3 DNA reads TGTGCCAGTAGTATGGGTCGCCGCCTCGGGGGAAACACCATATATTTT. Amino acids: CASSMGRRLGGNTIYF.